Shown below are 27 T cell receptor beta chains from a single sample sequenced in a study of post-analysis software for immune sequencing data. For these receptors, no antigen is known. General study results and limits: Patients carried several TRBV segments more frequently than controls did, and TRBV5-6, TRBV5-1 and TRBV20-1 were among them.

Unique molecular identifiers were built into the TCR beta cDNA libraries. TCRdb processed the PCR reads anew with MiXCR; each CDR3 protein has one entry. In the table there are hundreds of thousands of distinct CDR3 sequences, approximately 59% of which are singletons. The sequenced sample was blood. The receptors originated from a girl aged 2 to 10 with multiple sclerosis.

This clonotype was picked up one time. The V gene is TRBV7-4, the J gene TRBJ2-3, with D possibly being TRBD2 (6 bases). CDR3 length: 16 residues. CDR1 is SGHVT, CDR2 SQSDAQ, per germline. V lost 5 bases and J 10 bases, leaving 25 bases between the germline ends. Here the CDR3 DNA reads TGTGCCAGCAGCACACCGGGACTTGCAGGCCCGGCGGCGCAGTATTTT. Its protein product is CASSTPGLAGPAAQYF.

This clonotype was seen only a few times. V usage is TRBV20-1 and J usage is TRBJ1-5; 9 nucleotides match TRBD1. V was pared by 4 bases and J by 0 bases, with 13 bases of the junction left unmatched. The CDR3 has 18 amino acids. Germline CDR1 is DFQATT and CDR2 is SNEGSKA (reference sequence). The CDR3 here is CSAKRTGTGTYSNQPQHF. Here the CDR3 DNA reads TGCAGTGCTAAAAGAACCGGGACAGGGACATATAGCAATCAGCCCCAGCATTTT.

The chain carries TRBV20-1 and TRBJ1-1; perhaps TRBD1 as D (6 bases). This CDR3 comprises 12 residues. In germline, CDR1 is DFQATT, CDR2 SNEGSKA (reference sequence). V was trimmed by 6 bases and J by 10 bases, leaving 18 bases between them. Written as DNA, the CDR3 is TGCAGTGCCGTAAGGGGGGGCATGGGAGCTTTCTTT. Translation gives CSAVRGGMGAFF.

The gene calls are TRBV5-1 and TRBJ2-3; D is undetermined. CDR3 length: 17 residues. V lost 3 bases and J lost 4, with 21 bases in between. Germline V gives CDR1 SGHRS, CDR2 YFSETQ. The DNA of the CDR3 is TGCGCCAGCAGCTCCCCCACTTCGCCCGAGACGCCAGATACGCAGTATTTT. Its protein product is CASSSPTSPETPDTQYF.

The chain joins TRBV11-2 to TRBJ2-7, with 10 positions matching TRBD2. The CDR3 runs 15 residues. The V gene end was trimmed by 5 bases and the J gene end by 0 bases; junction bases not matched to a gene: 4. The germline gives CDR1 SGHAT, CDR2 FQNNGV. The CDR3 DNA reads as TGTGCCAGCAGCCCCACTAGCGGGACCTCCTACGAGCAGTACTTC. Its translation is CASSPTSGTSYEQYF.

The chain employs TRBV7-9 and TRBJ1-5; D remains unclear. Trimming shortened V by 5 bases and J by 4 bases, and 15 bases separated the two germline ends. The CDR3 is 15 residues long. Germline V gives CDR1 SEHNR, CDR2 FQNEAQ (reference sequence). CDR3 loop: CASSRTEWGNQPQHF. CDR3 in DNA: TGTGCCAGCAGCCGGACTGAGTGGGGAAATCAGCCCCAGCATTTT.

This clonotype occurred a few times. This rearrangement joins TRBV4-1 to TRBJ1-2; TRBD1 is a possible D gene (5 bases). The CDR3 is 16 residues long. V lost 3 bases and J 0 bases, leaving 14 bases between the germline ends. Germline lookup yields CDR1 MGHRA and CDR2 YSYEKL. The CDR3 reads CASSHADNQANYGYTF. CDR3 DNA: TGCGCCAGCAGCCACGCGGACAACCAAGCTAACTATGGCTACACCTTC.

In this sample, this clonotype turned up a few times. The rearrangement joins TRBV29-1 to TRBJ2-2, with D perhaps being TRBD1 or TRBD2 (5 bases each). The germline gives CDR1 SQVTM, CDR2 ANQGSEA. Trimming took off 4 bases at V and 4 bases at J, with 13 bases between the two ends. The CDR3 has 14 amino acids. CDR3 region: CSVGGSLATGELFF. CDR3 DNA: TGCAGCGTTGGGGGGTCCTTGGCCACCGGGGAGCTGTTTTTT.

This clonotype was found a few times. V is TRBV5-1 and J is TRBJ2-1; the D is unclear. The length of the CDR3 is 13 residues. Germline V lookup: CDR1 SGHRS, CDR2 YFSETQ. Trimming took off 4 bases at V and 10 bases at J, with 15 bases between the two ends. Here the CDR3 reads CASSLDQHPEQFF. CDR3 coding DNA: TGCGCCAGCAGCCTGGACCAACACCCGGAGCAGTTCTTC. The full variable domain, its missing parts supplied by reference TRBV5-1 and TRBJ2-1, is KAGVTQTPRYLIKTRGQQVTLSCSPISGHRSVSWYQQTPGQGLQFLFEYFSETQRNKGNFPGRFSGRQFSNSRSEMNVSTLELGDSALYLCASSLDQHPEQFFGPGTRLTVL.

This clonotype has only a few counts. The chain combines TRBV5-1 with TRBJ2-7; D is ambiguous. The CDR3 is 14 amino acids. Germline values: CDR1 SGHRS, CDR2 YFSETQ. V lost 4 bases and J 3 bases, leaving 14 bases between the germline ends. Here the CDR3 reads CASSPPAGLYEQYF. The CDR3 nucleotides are TGCGCCAGCAGCCCTCCTGCCGGGCTCTACGAGCAGTACTTC.

The CDR3 reads CASSPLGGRIYNEQFF. CDR3 nucleotides: TGTGCCAGCAGCCCCCTGGGGGGGCGGATTTACAATGAGCAGTTCTTC. The rearrangement uses TRBV7-2 and TRBJ2-1; D is possibly TRBD2 (7 bases). V gave up 5 bases and J gave up 4 bases, with 18 bases separating them. This CDR3 spans 16 amino acids. Germline V lookup: CDR1 SGHTA, CDR2 FQGNSA.

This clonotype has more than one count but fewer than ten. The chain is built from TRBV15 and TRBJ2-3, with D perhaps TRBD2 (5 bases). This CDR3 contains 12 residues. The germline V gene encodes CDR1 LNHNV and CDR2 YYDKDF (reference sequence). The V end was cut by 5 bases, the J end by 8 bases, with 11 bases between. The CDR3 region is CATSETAGTQYF. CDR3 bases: TGTGCCACCAGCGAAACGGCGGGTACGCAGTATTTT.

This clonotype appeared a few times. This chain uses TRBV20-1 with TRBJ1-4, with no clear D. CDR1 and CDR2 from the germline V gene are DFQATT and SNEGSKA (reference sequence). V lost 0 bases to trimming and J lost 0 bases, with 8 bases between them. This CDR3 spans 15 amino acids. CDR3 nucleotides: TGCAGTGCTAGAGATAGCACAGCAACTAATGAAAAACTGTTTTTT. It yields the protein CSARDSTATNEKLFF.

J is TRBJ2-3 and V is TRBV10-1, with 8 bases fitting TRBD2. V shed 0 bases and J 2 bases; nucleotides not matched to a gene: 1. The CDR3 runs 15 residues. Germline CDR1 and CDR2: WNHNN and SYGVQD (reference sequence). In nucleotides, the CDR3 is TGCGCCAGCAGTGAGTCGCGGGGGGCCACAGATACGCAGTATTTT. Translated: CASSESRGATDTQYF.

In DNA, the CDR3 is TGTGCCATCAGTGAGTCAAACGGGAAAGAGACCCAGTACTTC. It translates to CAISESNGKETQYF. The gene calls are TRBV10-3 and TRBJ2-5, with a possible D match to TRBD2 (5 bases). This CDR3 has 14 amino acids. CDR1 is ENHRY and CDR2 is SYGVKD in the germline V gene. V lost 0 bases to trimming and J lost 3 bases, with 8 bases between them.

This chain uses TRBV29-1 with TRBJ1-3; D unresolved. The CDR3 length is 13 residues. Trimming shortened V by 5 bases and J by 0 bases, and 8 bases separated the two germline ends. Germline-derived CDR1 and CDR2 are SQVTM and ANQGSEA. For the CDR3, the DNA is TGCAGCGTTTACTTCTACTCTGGAAACACCATATATTTT. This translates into CSVYFYSGNTIYF.

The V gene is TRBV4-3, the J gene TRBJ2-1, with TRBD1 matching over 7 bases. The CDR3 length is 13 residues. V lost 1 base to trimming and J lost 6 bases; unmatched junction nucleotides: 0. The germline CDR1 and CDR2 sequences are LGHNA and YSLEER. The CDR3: CASSQGDSNEQFF. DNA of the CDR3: TGCGCCAGCAGCCAAGGGGACAGCAATGAGCAGTTCTTC.

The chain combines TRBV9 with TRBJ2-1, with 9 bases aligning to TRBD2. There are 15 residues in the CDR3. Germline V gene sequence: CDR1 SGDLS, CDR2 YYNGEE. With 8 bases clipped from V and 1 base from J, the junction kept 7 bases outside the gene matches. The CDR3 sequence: CASSLAGVSYNEQFF. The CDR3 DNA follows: TGTGCCAGTTCCTTAGCGGGAGTGTCCTACAATGAGCAGTTCTTC.

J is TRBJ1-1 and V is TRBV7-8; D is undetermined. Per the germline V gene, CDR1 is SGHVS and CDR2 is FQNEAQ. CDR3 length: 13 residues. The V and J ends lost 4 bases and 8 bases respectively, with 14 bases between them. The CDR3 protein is CASSSQPVKEAFF. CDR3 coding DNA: TGTGCCAGCAGCTCGCAGCCTGTGAAAGAAGCTTTCTTT.

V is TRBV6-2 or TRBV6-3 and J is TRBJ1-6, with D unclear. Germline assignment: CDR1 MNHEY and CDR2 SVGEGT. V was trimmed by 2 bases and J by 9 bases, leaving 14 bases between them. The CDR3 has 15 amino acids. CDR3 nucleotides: TGTGCCAGCAGTTACGGGAACTCCGCGAGTTCACCCCTCCACTTT. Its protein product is CASSYGNSASSPLHF.

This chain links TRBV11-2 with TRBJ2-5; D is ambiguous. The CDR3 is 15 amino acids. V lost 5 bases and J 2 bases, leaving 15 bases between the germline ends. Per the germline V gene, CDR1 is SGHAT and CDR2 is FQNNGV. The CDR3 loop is CASSRVGDPQETQYF. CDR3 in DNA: TGTGCCAGCAGCAGGGTCGGAGACCCACAAGAGACCCAGTACTTC. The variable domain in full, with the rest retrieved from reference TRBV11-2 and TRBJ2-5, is EAGVAQSPRYKIIEKRQSVAFWCNPISGHATLYWYQQILGQGPKLLIQFQNNGVVDDSQLPKDRFSAERLKGVDSTLKIQPAKLEDSAVYLCASSRVGDPQETQYFGPGTRLLVL.

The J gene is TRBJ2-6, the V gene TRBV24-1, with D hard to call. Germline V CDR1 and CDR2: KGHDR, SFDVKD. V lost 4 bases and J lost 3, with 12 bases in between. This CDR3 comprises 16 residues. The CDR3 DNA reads TGTGCCACCAGTGACCCCAGAGCTGGTGGGGCCAACGTCCTGACTTTC. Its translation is CATSDPRAGGANVLTF.

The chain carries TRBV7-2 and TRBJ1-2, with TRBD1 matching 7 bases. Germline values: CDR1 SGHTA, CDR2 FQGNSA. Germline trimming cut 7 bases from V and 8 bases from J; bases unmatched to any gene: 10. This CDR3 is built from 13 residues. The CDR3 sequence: CASNFTGDRGYTF. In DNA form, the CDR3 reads TGTGCCAGCAACTTTACAGGGGATAGGGGCTACACCTTC.

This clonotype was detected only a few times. Here the CDR3 DNA reads TGTGCCAGCATGGAGTCTTCAGCGACCCAGTACTTC. As protein: CASMESSATQYF. This chain joins TRBV6-2 or TRBV6-3 and TRBJ2-5; D unresolved. This CDR3 region has 12 residues. Trimming removed 7 bases from V and 7 bases from J, with 13 bases in between. Germline V gives CDR1 MNHEY, CDR2 SVGEGT.

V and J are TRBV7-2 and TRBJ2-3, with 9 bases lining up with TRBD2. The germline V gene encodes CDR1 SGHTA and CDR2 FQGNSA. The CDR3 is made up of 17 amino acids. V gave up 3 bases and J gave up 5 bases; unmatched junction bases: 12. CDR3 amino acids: CASSFGSGSGLGDTQYF. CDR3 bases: TGTGCCAGCAGCTTCGGTAGCGGGAGTGGTCTGGGAGATACGCAGTATTTT.

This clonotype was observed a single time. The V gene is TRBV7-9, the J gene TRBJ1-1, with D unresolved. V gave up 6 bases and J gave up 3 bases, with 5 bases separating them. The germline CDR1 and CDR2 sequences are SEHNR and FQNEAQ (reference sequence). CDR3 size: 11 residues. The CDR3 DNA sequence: TGTGCCAGCAGAGATTACACTGAAGCTTTCTTT. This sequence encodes CASRDYTEAFF.

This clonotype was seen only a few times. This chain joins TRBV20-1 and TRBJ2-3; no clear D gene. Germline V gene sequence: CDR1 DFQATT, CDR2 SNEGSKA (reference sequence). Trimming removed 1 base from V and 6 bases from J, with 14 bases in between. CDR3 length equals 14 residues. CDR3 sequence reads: CSARAAWSVDTQYF. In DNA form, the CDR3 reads TGCAGTGCTAGAGCCGCCTGGTCAGTGGATACGCAGTATTTT.